One and the same sample provided the 16 T cell receptor beta chains below, sequenced in a study of blood T cell repertoires in COVID-19. Assay: immunoSEQ multiplex PCR; the TCRdb copy retains only in-frame clones and omits some. The table has fewer than 250,000 clones, around 86% seen once; the top ten hold roughly 7.1%. What was sequenced was PBMCs or T cells enriched from blood (not recorded which). The source of these receptors is a man aged 25 to 40 in a cohort exposed to, infected with or recovered from COVID-19 (not recorded which).

The rearrangement links TRBV7-6 to TRBJ1-1; D is unclear. V was pared by 1 base and J by 1 base, with 7 bases between. The CDR3 has 14 residues. The germline CDR1 and CDR2 sequences are SGHVS and FNYEAQ. CDR3 region: CASSLGPGNTEAFF. CDR3 DNA: TGTGCCAGCAGCTTAGGTCCGGGGAACACTGAAGCTTTCTTT.

The chain joins TRBV7-6 to TRBJ1-2, with TRBD1 matching 8 bases. CDR1 SGHVS and CDR2 FNYEAQ come from the germline V gene. The CDR3 consists of 15 residues. V was clipped by 1 base and J by 0 bases; unmatched bases: 1. The CDR3, as DNA: TGTGCCAGCAGCTTAGGGACAGGGTCTAACTATGGCTACACCTTC. Amino acid sequence: CASSLGTGSNYGYTF. Full variable domain (remainder filled in from reference TRBV7-6 and TRBJ1-2): GAGVSQSPRYKVTKRGQDVALRCDPISGHVSLYWYRQALGQGPEFLTYFNYEAQQDKSGLPNDRFSAERPEGSISTLTIQRTEQRDSAMYRCASSLGTGSNYGYTFGSGTRLTVV.

The chain couples TRBV5-1 to TRBJ1-2, with 10 bases aligning to TRBD1. The trim removed 0 bases at V and 7 bases at J, leaving 12 bases unmatched. Germline V gene data show CDR1 as SGHRS and CDR2 as YFSETQ. The CDR3 sequence is 17 residues long. The CDR3 DNA sequence: TGCGCCAGCAGCTTGGTCGGGACAGGGGACGGTACGGGTGGCTACACCTTC. Its protein product is CASSLVGTGDGTGGYTF.

The chain links TRBV4-1 to TRBJ2-6; no clear D. With 3 bases removed from V and 2 bases from J, the gap between germline ends came to 11 bases. Germline CDR1 is MGHRA and CDR2 is YSYEKL. The CDR3 loop spans 16 amino acids. This CDR3 is CASSQMVTAGANVLTF. The CDR3 DNA reads as TGCGCCAGCAGCCAGATGGTAACAGCTGGGGCCAACGTCCTGACTTTC.

The rearrangement links TRBV5-1 to TRBJ2-1; D is undetermined. Deletions cut 0 bases from V and 4 bases from J, with 5 bases between. CDR1 SGHRS and CDR2 YFSETQ come from the germline V gene. The CDR3 contains 13 residues. CDR3: CASSLVEYNEQFF. The CDR3 DNA reads as TGCGCCAGCAGCTTGGTAGAGTACAATGAGCAGTTCTTC.

The rearrangement links TRBV7-3 to TRBJ2-1, with 9 bases matching TRBD2. The V segment lost 2 bases and the J segment 5 bases; nucleotides outside the gene matches: 10. The CDR3 totals 17 residues. The germline gives CDR1 SGHTA, CDR2 FQGTGA. DNA of the CDR3: TGTGCCAGCAGCTTAGGGGGTAGCGGGAGAAGACACAATGAGCAGTTCTTC. This gives the protein CASSLGGSGRRHNEQFF.

The rearrangement links TRBV7-9 to TRBJ2-1, with 12 bases matching TRBD2. The CDR3 totals 12 residues. Germline V lookup: CDR1 SEHNR, CDR2 FQNEAQ (reference sequence). The CDR3 DNA sequence: TGTGGGACTAGCGGGGATTACAATGAGCAGTTCTTC. This codes for CGTSGDYNEQFF.

The V and J genes are TRBV5-5 and TRBJ2-7; 7 bases align to TRBD2. In germline, CDR1 is SGHKS, CDR2 YYEKEE (reference sequence). This CDR3 spans 15 amino acids. V trimming: 1 base; J trimming: 3 bases; junction bases outside the gene matches: 7. This chain's CDR3 is CASSLREGSYYEQYF. The CDR3 DNA reads TGTGCCAGCAGCTTGAGGGAGGGCTCATACTACGAGCAGTACTTC.

V is TRBV28 and J is TRBJ1-6; 9 bases map to TRBD1. V lost 6 bases and J lost 7; bases outside the gene matches: 7. The germline gives CDR1 MDHEN, CDR2 SYDVKM. The CDR3 has 15 amino acids. CDR3 sequence: CASSRGDRDNSPLHF. The CDR3 DNA reads as TGTGCCAGCAGCCGGGGGGACAGGGACAATTCACCCCTCCACTTT.

The genes are TRBV10-1 and TRBJ2-7; a possible D gene is TRBD2 (6 bases). The germline V gene has CDR1 WNHNN and CDR2 SYGVQD (reference sequence). Deletions cut 3 bases from V and 1 base from J, with 13 bases between. CDR3 length: 15 amino acids. The CDR3 sequence: CASSDWRGPSYEQYF. DNA for the CDR3: TGCGCCAGCAGTGACTGGCGGGGCCCTTCCTACGAGCAGTACTTC.

V gene TRBV13 combines with J gene TRBJ1-2; D is uncertain. CDR3 length equals 14 residues. The germline gives CDR1 PRHDT, CDR2 FYEKMQ (reference sequence). V gave up 4 bases and J gave up 5 bases, with 14 bases separating them. The DNA of the CDR3 is TGTGCCAGCAGCTCCACCGGGAGTAGGTATGGCTACACCTTC. It encodes CASSSTGSRYGYTF.

This chain links TRBV2 with TRBJ2-5; D remains ambiguous. The CDR3 extends over 16 amino acids. Per germline, CDR1 SNHLY and CDR2 FYNNEI. V gave up 4 bases and J gave up 0 bases, with 15 bases separating them. The CDR3 sequence: CASSVPRTRYQETQYF. The DNA of the CDR3 is TGTGCCAGCAGTGTGCCCCGCACCAGGTACCAAGAGACCCAGTACTTC.

The V call is TRBV28, the J call TRBJ1-1; D possibly corresponds to TRBD1 (6 bases). V dropped 3 bases and J dropped 0 bases, with 11 bases sitting between them. This CDR3 region has 15 residues. Germline V gene sequence: CDR1 MDHEN, CDR2 SYDVKM. In nucleotides, the CDR3 is TGTGCCAGCAGTTTTCGGGGACACTTGAACACTGAAGCTTTCTTT. It is translated as CASSFRGHLNTEAFF.

V and J are TRBV27 and TRBJ2-7; TRBD2 matches at 9 bases. Trimming removed 4 bases from V and 2 bases from J; junction bases left unmatched: 6. CDR3 length equals 15 residues. CDR1 is MNHEY and CDR2 is SMNVEV in the germline V gene (reference sequence). CDR3 amino acids: CASSSGLAKTYEQYF. CDR3 nucleotides: TGTGCCAGCAGTTCTGGACTAGCGAAGACCTACGAGCAGTACTTC.

The CDR3 DNA reads TGTGCCAGTAGTATACGTGGACAACGAACCCTCTGGTGGGCCAACGTCCTGACTTTC. Translation: CASSIRGQRTLWWANVLTF. This sequence joins TRBV19 and TRBJ2-6; possibly TRBD1 for D (5 bases). CDR3 length equals 19 residues. Germline CDR1 is LNHDA and CDR2 is SQIVND (reference sequence). Trimming removed 2 bases from V and 5 bases from J, with 22 bases in between.

The rearrangement joins TRBV10-3 to TRBJ1-1; TRBD1 aligns across 9 bases. Germline V lookup: CDR1 ENHRY, CDR2 SYGVKD. This CDR3 spans 13 amino acids. The CDR3 DNA reads as TGTGCAGCGAGTCCGGGACAGGGCAATGTAGCTTTCTTT. It translates to CAASPGQGNVAFF.